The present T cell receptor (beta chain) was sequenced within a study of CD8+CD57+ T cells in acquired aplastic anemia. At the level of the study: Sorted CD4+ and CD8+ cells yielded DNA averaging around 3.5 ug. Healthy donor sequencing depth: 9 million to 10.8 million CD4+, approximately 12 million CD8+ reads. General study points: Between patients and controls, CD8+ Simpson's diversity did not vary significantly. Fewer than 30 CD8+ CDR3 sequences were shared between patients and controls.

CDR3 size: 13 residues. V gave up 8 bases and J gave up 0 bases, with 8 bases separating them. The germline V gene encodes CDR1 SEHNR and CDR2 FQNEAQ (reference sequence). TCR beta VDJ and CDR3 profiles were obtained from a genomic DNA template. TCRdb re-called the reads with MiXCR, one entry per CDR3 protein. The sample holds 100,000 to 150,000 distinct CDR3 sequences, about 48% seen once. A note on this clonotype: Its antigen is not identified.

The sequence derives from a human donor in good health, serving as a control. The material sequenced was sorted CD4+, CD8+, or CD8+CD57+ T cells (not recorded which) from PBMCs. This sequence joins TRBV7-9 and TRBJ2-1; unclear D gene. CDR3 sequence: CASLGGSYNEQFF. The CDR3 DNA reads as TGTGCCAGCCTAGGTGGCTCCTACAATGAGCAGTTCTTC.